This T cell receptor (beta chain) emerged from a study of monozygotic twins with inflammatory bowel disease. This CDR3 has 15 amino acids. Germline assignment: CDR1 SGHRS and CDR2 YFSETQ. Eight reactions per sample, run separately, yielded cDNA. TCRdb re-analyzed the 5' RACE reads; it lists each CDR3 protein once, without DNA. This sample contains 350,000 to 500,000 distinct CDR3 sequences. With regard to this clonotype: Its specificity is not known.

Study-wide points: Patients got different immunosuppressive treatments, which may have made their repertoires more variable.

This chain joins TRBV5-1 and TRBJ2-7; lacking DNA, the TRBD2 call made by TCRdb goes unchecked. Sample: blood. This clonotype originated in a human donor with ulcerative colitis or Crohn's disease, or a healthy co-twin of an affected twin (not recorded which). The CDR3 spells CASSLASSGFYEQYF.